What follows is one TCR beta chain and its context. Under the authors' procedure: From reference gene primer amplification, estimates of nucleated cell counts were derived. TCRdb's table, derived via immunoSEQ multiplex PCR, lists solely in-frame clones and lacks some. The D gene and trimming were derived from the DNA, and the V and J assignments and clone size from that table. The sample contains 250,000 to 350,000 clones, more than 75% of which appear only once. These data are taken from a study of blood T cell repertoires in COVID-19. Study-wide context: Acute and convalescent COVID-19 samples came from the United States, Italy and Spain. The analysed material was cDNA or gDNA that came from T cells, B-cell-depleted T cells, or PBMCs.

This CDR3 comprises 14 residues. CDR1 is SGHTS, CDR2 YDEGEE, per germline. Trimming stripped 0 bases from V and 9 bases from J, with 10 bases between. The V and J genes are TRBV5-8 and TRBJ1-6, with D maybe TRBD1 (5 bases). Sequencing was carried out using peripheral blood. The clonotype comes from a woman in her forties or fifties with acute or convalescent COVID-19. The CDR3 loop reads CASSLVRTSSPLHF. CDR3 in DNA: TGTGCCAGCAGCTTGGTACGGACAAGTTCACCCCTCCACTTT. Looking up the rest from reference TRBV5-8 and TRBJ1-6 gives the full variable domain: EAGVTQSPTHLIKTRGQQATLRCSPISGHTSVYWYQQALGLGLQFLLWYDEGEERNRGNFPPRFSGRQFPNYSSELNVNALELEDSALYLCASSLVRTSSPLHFGNGTRLTVT.